Shown below are 14 T cell receptor beta chains from a single sample sequenced in a study of cytomegalovirus exposure and HLA in healthy donors. The PCR had 60 Vbeta and 13 Jbeta primers. Data came from immunoSEQ multiplex PCR; TCRdb stores just in-frame clones and leaves some out. The sample yields approximately 240,000 clones, just under 85% seen once. Sequencing input: PBMCs. These receptors were taken from a woman in her forties in good health and CMV-seronegative.

The CDR3 loop is CSVVGASGVRETQYF. CDR3 nucleotides: TGCAGCGTTGTAGGGGCTAGCGGGGTGCGGGAGACCCAGTACTTC. V and J are TRBV29-1 and TRBJ2-5; 9 bases line up with TRBD2. Germline CDR1 SQVTM, CDR2 ANQGSEA. After removal of 4 bases from V and 5 bases from J, the junction contained 11 bases not matched to a gene. The CDR3 spans 15 residues.

This chain links TRBV6-5 with TRBJ1-6; 9 nucleotides match TRBD1. The V segment lost 5 bases and the J segment 5 bases; nucleotides outside the gene matches: 4. Germline CDR1 MNHEY, CDR2 SVGAGI. CDR3 length: 15 amino acids. The CDR3 nucleotides are TGTGCCAGCAGTAAAAGACAGGGGGATAATTCACCCCTCCACTTT. Translation gives CASSKRQGDNSPLHF.

This clone turned up a few times. The rearrangement joins TRBV19 to TRBJ1-1; D is ambiguous. The CDR3 runs 13 residues. Trimming removed 7 bases from V and 0 bases from J, with 9 bases in between. CDR1 and CDR2 (germline): LNHDA, SQIVND (reference sequence). This CDR3 reads CASTAQVNTEAFF. The DNA for the CDR3 is TGTGCCAGTACCGCCCAGGTGAACACTGAAGCTTTCTTT.

This chain uses TRBV11-3 with TRBJ2-7; tentative D call: TRBD1 (7 bases). Germline CDR1 and CDR2: SGHNT and YENEEA. Trimming removed 4 bases from V and 7 bases from J, with 17 bases in between. The CDR3 is made up of 14 amino acids. The CDR3, as DNA: TGTGCCAGCAGCTCTATCAGGGGGGTCGGGGAGCAGTACTTC. It is translated as CASSSIRGVGEQYF.

The chain employs TRBV19 and TRBJ2-1; 9 nucleotides agree with TRBD1. Looked up from germline, CDR1 is LNHDA and CDR2 is SQIVND (reference sequence). V lost 3 bases to trimming and J lost 8 bases; unmatched junction nucleotides: 11. This CDR3 spans 16 amino acids. The CDR3 spells CASSIGTGTGTDEQFF. In DNA, the CDR3 is TGTGCCAGTAGTATTGGGACCGGGACAGGGACCGATGAGCAGTTCTTC.

The genes are TRBV5-1 and TRBJ2-3; 9 bases map to TRBD2. From germline, CDR1 is SGHRS and CDR2 YFSETQ. With 0 bases clipped from V and 2 bases from J, the junction kept 10 bases outside the gene matches. The CDR3 length is 18 residues. CDR3 loop: CASSLGGLAVLNTDTQYF. The CDR3 region has the DNA TGCGCCAGCAGCTTGGGGGGACTAGCAGTACTTAACACAGATACGCAGTATTTT.

The chain uses TRBV7-9 and TRBJ1-4, with D possibly being TRBD1 (6 bases). The ends were cut back, 4 bases at V and 0 bases at J, with 15 bases in the middle. This CDR3 comprises 17 residues. Germline V gives CDR1 SEHNR, CDR2 FQNEAQ (reference sequence). CDR3 residues: CASSSETGLTTNEKLFF. CDR3 sequence (DNA): TGTGCCAGCAGCTCCGAAACAGGGTTAACAACTAATGAAAAACTGTTTTTT.

This clone was recorded a few times. The chain links TRBV28 to TRBJ1-1; D is ambiguous. Germline-derived CDR1 and CDR2 are MDHEN and SYDVKM. The length of the CDR3 is 13 residues. The V end was cut by 3 bases, the J end by 1 base, with 6 bases between. The CDR3 DNA sequence: TGTGCCAGCAGTTTCAGGCGGAACACTGAAGCTTTCTTT. Protein sequence: CASSFRRNTEAFF.

The J gene is TRBJ2-3, the V gene TRBV19; 8 nucleotides line up with TRBD2. Germline V gene data show CDR1 as LNHDA and CDR2 as SQIVND (reference sequence). CDR3 length: 15 amino acids. Trimming took 2 bases from V and 2 from J; bases not matched to a gene: 3. DNA of the CDR3: TGTGCCAGTAGTATACAGCGGGGGAACACAGATACGCAGTATTTT. Translated: CASSIQRGNTDTQYF.

This chain joins TRBV9 and TRBJ1-2; 8 bases are a match to TRBD1. This CDR3 region has 14 residues. V dropped 3 bases and J dropped 1; count of bases not matched to a gene: 2. From germline, CDR1 is SGDLS and CDR2 YYNGEE. In nucleotides, the CDR3 is TGTGCCAGCAGCGCAGGGGGCGGTAACTATGGCTACACCTTC. Its translation is CASSAGGGNYGYTF.

The rearrangement links TRBV15 to TRBJ2-7, with a possible D match to TRBD2 (6 bases). Germline V lookup: CDR1 LNHNV, CDR2 YYDKDF (reference sequence). The CDR3 spans 15 residues. Trimming cost V 0 bases and J 4 bases, with 13 bases left between them. The CDR3 is CATSRDPTRVYEQYF. The CDR3 region has the DNA TGTGCCACCAGCAGAGATCCGACTAGAGTGTACGAGCAGTACTTC.

The chain has TRBV10-1 and TRBJ1-1; the match to TRBD1 covers 9 bases. The CDR3 length is 16 residues. V gave up 4 bases and J gave up 1 base; unmatched junction bases: 7. The V gene's germline CDR1 is WNHNN and CDR2 SYGVQD (reference sequence). In DNA form, the CDR3 reads TGCGCCAGCAGTGGACAGGGGGTTCCAAGGAACACTGAAGCTTTCTTT. Translating it yields CASSGQGVPRNTEAFF.

CDR3 nucleotides: TGTGCCAGCAGCCCCGTACCCGTGACAGGGGGCCCTCAGCCCCAGCATTTT. This gives the protein CASSPVPVTGGPQPQHF. V and J are TRBV7-2 and TRBJ1-5; 10 bases are a match to TRBD1. Trimming removed 5 bases from V and 6 bases from J; junction bases left unmatched: 13. The CDR3 is 17 residues long. Germline V CDR1 and CDR2: SGHTA, FQGNSA.

This chain connects TRBV7-2 to TRBJ2-2; maybe TRBD2 (5 bases). Per germline, CDR1 SGHTA and CDR2 FQGNSA. The CDR3 loop spans 14 amino acids. Trimming removed 5 bases from V and 4 bases from J, with 11 bases in between. This CDR3 is CASSTFGVTGELFF. The DNA of the CDR3 is TGTGCCAGCAGCACCTTCGGGGTCACCGGGGAGCTGTTTTTT.